The subject of this entry is one T cell receptor beta chain. As yet, its antigen is unknown. The source of the sample is a study of CD8+CD57+ T cells in acquired aplastic anemia. Across the study: Sorting CD4+ and CD8+ cells gave DNA averaging 3.2 ug.

Patients who underwent sequencing had shown CD8+CD57+ cell expansion by flow cytometry. Patients uniformly had severe acquired aplastic anemia. Study results and limitations: Around 30 sequences, all CD8+ CDR3, were shared between patients and controls.

TCR beta VDJ and CDR3 profiles were obtained from a genomic DNA template. A single record per CDR3 protein comes from TCRdb applying MiXCR to the reads. The sample has about 180,000 distinct CDR3 sequences; roughly half are singletons. Trimming removed 6 bases from V and 1 base from J, with 15 bases in between. The CDR3 is 15 residues long. Germline loops: CDR1 MNHNS, CDR2 SASEGT. This chain uses TRBV6-1 with TRBJ1-1, with D maybe TRBD1 (5 bases). The origin of this receptor is a human donor with aplastic anemia. Specimen: sorted CD4+, CD8+, or CD8+CD57+ T cells (not recorded which) from PBMCs. Written as DNA, the CDR3 is TGTGCCAGCAGCAAAAGGGCAGGGCGGAACACTGAAGCTTTCTTT. Translation gives CASSKRAGRNTEAFF.